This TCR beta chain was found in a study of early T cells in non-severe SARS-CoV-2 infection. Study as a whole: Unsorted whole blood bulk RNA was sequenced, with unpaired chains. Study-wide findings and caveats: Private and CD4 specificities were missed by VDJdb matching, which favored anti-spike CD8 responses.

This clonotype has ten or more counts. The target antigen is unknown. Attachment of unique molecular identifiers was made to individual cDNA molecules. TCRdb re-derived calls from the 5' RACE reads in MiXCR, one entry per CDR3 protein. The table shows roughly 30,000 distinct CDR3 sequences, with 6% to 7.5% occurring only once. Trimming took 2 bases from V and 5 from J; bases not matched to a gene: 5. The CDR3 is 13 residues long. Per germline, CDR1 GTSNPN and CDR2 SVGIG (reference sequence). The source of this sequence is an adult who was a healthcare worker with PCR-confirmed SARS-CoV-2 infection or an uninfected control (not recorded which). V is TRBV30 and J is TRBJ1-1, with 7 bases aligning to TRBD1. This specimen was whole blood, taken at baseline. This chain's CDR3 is CAWSRQGGTEAFF. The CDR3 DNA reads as TGTGCCTGGAGTCGACAGGGAGGTACTGAAGCTTTCTTT.